The 17 T cell receptor beta chains below come from one sample, sequenced in a study of T cell responses to AZD1222 COVID-19 vaccine (dated by TCRdb to 2020 to 2023). Library preparation used the immunoSEQ multiplex PCR assay. TCRdb limited this immuneACCESS table to in-frame rearrangements with V and J called. A share of clones is missing; checked studies link under half to unresolved V genes, and the rest is unexplained. The sample table lists approximately 120,000 clones, roughly 91% of them with a count of one. The ten largest clones represent 11% of the sample. The time point label on this specimen signifies: baseline before first vaccination. Read against the paper, the sample's treatment or condition label means: meningococcal conjugate vaccine given as trial control. The sample consisted of peripheral blood, taken on day 0 of MenACWY control vaccination. These receptors were collected from an adult in good health.

This clone showed up just once. V usage is TRBV4-2 and J usage is TRBJ2-7; 13 bases fit TRBD2. Per the germline V gene, CDR1 is LGHNA and CDR2 is YNFKEQ. The CDR3 extends over 18 amino acids. Trimming took 4 bases from V and 3 from J; bases not matched to a gene: 12. CDR3 sequence (DNA): TGTGCCAGCAGCCTAGGACTAGCGGGGGAGGAATTCAGCTACGAGCAGTACTTC. Its translation is CASSLGLAGEEFSYEQYF.

A single count supports this clone. This sequence joins TRBV7-7 and TRBJ2-3, with D tentatively TRBD2 (6 bases). CDR1 is SSHAT, CDR2 FNYEAQ, per germline (reference sequence). V lost 3 bases and J 1 base, leaving 8 bases between the germline ends. The CDR3 runs to 14 residues. CDR3 DNA: TGTGCCAGCAGCTTTAGCGGAGGCACAGATACGCAGTATTTT. This encodes CASSFSGGTDTQYF.

V gene TRBV6-2 or TRBV6-3 combines with J gene TRBJ2-7; weak D call: TRBD1 (5 bases). The V gene lost 2 bases and the J gene lost 1 base, with 12 bases spanning the gap. The CDR3 extends over 15 amino acids. Germline-derived CDR1 and CDR2 are MNHEY and SVGEGT. The CDR3 region is CASSYGGAMSYEQYF. CDR3 bases: TGTGCCAGCAGTTACGGTGGGGCTATGTCCTACGAGCAGTACTTC.

J is TRBJ2-1 and V is TRBV15; TRBD2 matches at 7 bases. Germline V gene lookup returns CDR1 LNHNV and CDR2 YYDKDF (reference sequence). This CDR3 spans 14 amino acids. With V trimmed by 7 bases and J by 8 bases, 11 bases remained unmatched. The CDR3 DNA is TGTGCCACCAATACGGGAGGACCTGCGGATGAGCAGTTCTTC. Its translation is CATNTGGPADEQFF.

The chain employs TRBV28 and TRBJ1-6; 8 nucleotides match TRBD1. The V and J ends lost 7 bases and 5 bases, in that order; junction bases with no gene match: 13. This CDR3 comprises 17 residues. Germline assignment: CDR1 MDHEN and CDR2 SYDVKM. The DNA of the CDR3 is TGTGCCAGCACACGGACAGGGTCGGGACGGGATAATTCACCCCTCCACTTT. Its translation is CASTRTGSGRDNSPLHF.

The V and J genes are TRBV3-1 (or the pseudogene TRBV3-2) and TRBJ2-1, with 12 positions matching TRBD2. The V segment lost 1 base and the J segment 6 bases; nucleotides outside the gene matches: 1. Germline V gene lookup returns CDR1 LGHDT and CDR2 YNNKEL (reference sequence). The CDR3 consists of 15 residues. The CDR3 nucleotides are TGTGCCAGCAGCCAAGGACTAGCGGGAGCCAATGAGCAGTTCTTC. The encoded protein is CASSQGLAGANEQFF.

The chain combines TRBV27 with TRBJ2-7, with D perhaps given as TRBD1 or TRBD2 (5 bases each). The V end lost 3 bases, the J end lost 7 bases, and 10 bases lay between the germline ends. The germline gives CDR1 MNHEY, CDR2 SMNVEV (reference sequence). The CDR3 has 12 residues. DNA of the CDR3: TGTGCCAGCAGTTTCCCAGGGAGTGAGCAGTACTTC. It encodes CASSFPGSEQYF.

The chain is built from TRBV6-5 and TRBJ2-5; tentatively, D is TRBD2 (5 bases). The germline V gene encodes CDR1 MNHEY and CDR2 SVGAGI. Trimming cost V 6 bases and J 1 base, with 12 bases left between them. The CDR3 length is 14 residues. The CDR3 DNA reads as TGTGCCAGCAGAACCGGACTGCTCCAAGAGACCCAGTACTTC. Protein sequence: CASRTGLLQETQYF.

The chain is built from TRBV5-8 and TRBJ1-5; no definite D call. The ends were cut back, 0 bases at V and 0 bases at J, with 10 bases in the middle. This CDR3 is built from 16 residues. Germline V gives CDR1 SGHTS, CDR2 YDEGEE. CDR3 protein: CASSLESWHSNQPQHF. The CDR3 nucleotides are TGTGCCAGCAGCTTGGAGTCGTGGCATAGCAATCAGCCCCAGCATTTT.

A few counts support this clone. The chain employs TRBV9 and TRBJ2-7; D unclear. The V end lost 0 bases, the J end lost 1 base, and 5 bases lay between the germline ends. CDR3 size: 13 residues. Germline V gene lookup returns CDR1 SGDLS and CDR2 YYNGEE. CDR3 loop: CASSVASSYEQYF. The CDR3 coding sequence is TGTGCCAGCAGCGTAGCTAGTTCCTACGAGCAGTACTTC.

Only one count was recorded for this clone. The chain carries TRBV19 and TRBJ1-2; weak D call: TRBD1 (6 bases). Germline V CDR1 and CDR2: LNHDA, SQIVND (reference sequence). The CDR3 length is 14 residues. V lost 5 bases and J 2 bases, leaving 12 bases between the germline ends. The CDR3 coding sequence is TGTGCCAGTAGTCCCGACAGGAGCAACTATGGCTACACCTTC. Amino acids: CASSPDRSNYGYTF.

This chain joins TRBV10-3 and TRBJ1-2; D may be TRBD1 (6 bases). Germline V gene lookup returns CDR1 ENHRY and CDR2 SYGVKD. The CDR3 has 15 residues. Trimming shortened V by 0 bases and J by 7 bases, and 15 bases separated the two germline ends. CDR3 sequence reads: CAISESNGGRGGYTF. The CDR3 region has the DNA TGTGCCATCAGTGAGTCGAATGGGGGCAGGGGTGGCTACACCTTC.

CDR3 bases: TGTGCCACCAGCCCAAGGACAGGGGCCCAAGAGACCCAGTACTTC. It encodes CATSPRTGAQETQYF. This chain uses TRBV15 with TRBJ2-5; TRBD1 agrees at 9 bases. The CDR3 totals 15 residues. Germline CDR1 is LNHNV and CDR2 is YYDKDF (reference sequence). With 5 bases clipped from V and 1 base from J, the junction kept 5 bases outside the gene matches.

The rearrangement uses TRBV21-1 and TRBJ2-7; the table's D call TRBD2 went unverified against the DNA. TRBV21-1 is recorded as a pseudogene. The CDR3 loop spans 15 amino acids. CDR3 loop: CASSKVLAEIYEQYF. The DNA of the CDR3 is TGTGCCAGCAGCAAAGTTCTAGCGGAAATTTACGAGCAGTACTTC.

The V and J genes are TRBV10-3 and TRBJ1-3; D is possibly TRBD1 (6 bases). V shed 5 bases and J shed 0 bases, with 11 bases lying between them. Per germline, CDR1 ENHRY and CDR2 SYGVKD. This CDR3 contains 15 residues. CDR3 nucleotide sequence: TGTGCCATCAGTAAGGGGGAGAGCTCTGGAAACACCATATATTTT. Protein sequence: CAISKGESSGNTIYF.

V is TRBV11-2 and J is TRBJ2-7; TRBD1 matches at 7 bases. V lost 8 bases to trimming and J lost 6 bases; unmatched junction nucleotides: 13. CDR3 size: 14 residues. The germline V gene encodes CDR1 SGHAT and CDR2 FQNNGV. Here the CDR3 reads CASRQRTGSREQYF. CDR3 DNA: TGTGCCAGCCGCCAGAGGACAGGATCCCGCGAGCAGTACTTC.

The rearrangement joins TRBV7-9 to TRBJ1-1; TRBD1 agrees at 9 bases. The ends lost 4 bases at V and 4 bases at J; junction bases unmatched: 1. This CDR3 spans 13 amino acids. Germline CDR1 reads SEHNR; CDR2 reads FQNEAQ (reference sequence). The CDR3 loop reads CASSSQGATEAFF. CDR3 in DNA: TGTGCCAGCAGCTCACAGGGGGCCACTGAAGCTTTCTTT. Filled out from reference TRBV7-9 and TRBJ1-1, the complete variable domain reads DTGVSQNPRHKITKRGQNVTFRCDPISEHNRLYWYRQTLGQGPEFLTYFQNEAQLEKSRLLSDRFSAERPKGSFSTLEIQRTEQGDSAMYLCASSSQGATEAFFGQGTRLTVV.